This T cell receptor beta chain was sequenced for a study of T cells after yellow fever vaccination. Findings and limits, study-wide: Post-booster repertoires contained most primary-vaccination clones again (approximately 95% CD4, 88% CD8).

Germline CDR1 is SGHVS and CDR2 is FQNEAQ. The CDR3 spans 12 residues. Trimming shortened V by 1 base and J by 7 bases, and 7 bases separated the two germline ends. Generation of TCR cDNA used 5'RACE template switching (which added a universal primer site and UMIs). Using its own MiXCR run on the 5' RACE reads, TCRdb lists one record per CDR3 protein. This table has approximately 550,000 distinct CDR3 sequences, roughly 14% appearing once. For this clonotype: Its target is not known.

The receptor was isolated from a man aged 25 to 40 who received the YFV17D yellow fever vaccine. The sequencing here drew on PBMCs, taken on the day of the yellow fever booster vaccination. The chain recombines TRBV7-8 with TRBJ1-2; D not resolved. CDR3 DNA sequence: TGTGCCAGCAGCTTAGGGGTGGGTGGCTACACCTTC. This encodes CASSLGVGGYTF.